This T cell receptor (beta chain) originates from a study of cytomegalovirus exposure and HLA in healthy donors (dated by TCRdb to between 2016 and 2019). Looking at the study overall: An earlier analysis of fewer than 750 of the donors reported about 280 Gb of sequence data and approximately 120 million unique TCR beta sequences obtained from roughly 170 million T cells. The later analysis used no new phenotypic data to find candidate immune exposures, relying instead on TCR beta sequences and their occurrence across donors. Among the roughly 400 genotyped donors, around 81% belonged to the genetic ancestry cluster associated with self-reported Caucasian donors. High-throughput TCR immunosequencing, statistical association of individual TCRs with disease status, and machine learning were combined to predict cytomegalovirus infection status. Both class I and class II loci were covered by HLA typing, at four-digit resolution. In an earlier analysis of over 550 of the donors, high-throughput TCR beta sequencing was used to judge whether each TCR beta V gene segment behaved as functional or pseudogenic. The T cell repertoires of 550 to 850 subjects were profiled by immunosequencing and related to cytomegalovirus serostatus. Donor age, sex, ethnicity and CMV serostatus were compiled alongside the repertoire data. Besides the first cohort of 666 subjects, a separate validation cohort made up of 120 different subjects was used. On average, roughly 250,000 unique TCR beta nucleotide sequences were sequenced per donor among 350 to 400 genotyped donors of the cohort, with roughly 18% of those sequences being non-productive. The number of typed donors differed by locus: roughly 629-630 for A, B, C, DRB1 and DQB1; some 500 for DQA1; around 580 for DPA1; and around 450 for DPB1. Four or five DR-DQ haplotypes were treated as single units for association and clustering because of strong linkage in the cohort. A later analysis re-analyzed previously published TCR beta repertoires from approximately 670 donors and added high-resolution HLA genotyping to study TCR occurrence patterns. About 280 gigabases of sequencing data and 70 million to 100 million unique TCR sequences made up an early release that covered several hundred HLA-typed donors. The study aimed to test whether cataloging public T cell receptors could reveal signatures of past pathogen exposure. In a later genetic analysis, genome-wide SNP genotypes for about 65% of the roughly 670 donors were used, and that subset was treated as a discovery cohort. Every discovery cohort repertoire had been produced on one sequencing platform.

Regarding this clone: Its antigen is still unknown. Base qualities were left out, and no much larger clone turns up one base away.

The paper's findings and limits, for the study overall: A later analysis found that HLA-associated TCR beta chains were more clonally expanded and had lower generation probabilities than equally common non-associated chains. The study listed 164 TCR beta chains as associated with cytomegalovirus. Some IMGT-functional V segments, including TRBV6-2 and TRBV6-3, could not be told apart with the 87-base-pair reads, so those segments were excluded. CMV serostatus was the only immune exposure information available for the cohort. Most CMV-associated TCR beta chains appeared to be HLA-restricted in a later analysis, and the HLA associations seemed to be driven largely by CMV exposure. The earlier analysis of fewer than 750 of the donors excluded some 16 rarely observed V segments, including chromosome 9 orphons, because counts were too low. The cohort was sequenced for TCR beta chains only, and without alpha or paired-chain data the features that could be detected were limited. Several of the top co-occurrence clusters appeared to be linked to parvovirus B19, influenza, CMV and Epstein-Barr virus, according to a later analysis. An association between a missense DCLRE1C variant and V-gene and J-gene trimming of TCR beta chains was found in a later genetic analysis and replicated in an independent cohort. In a later analysis, the rate of TCR association differed among HLA loci, with DRB1 alleles having the most associated TCRs and HLA-C alleles having the fewest. While some public TCRs were present in many individuals, most TCR sequences turned up only very rarely across donors. In both the original and validation cohorts, the classifier was reported to diagnose cytomegalovirus status with high specificity and sensitivity. A further reported finding was that TCR beta sequences accurately predicted the HLA-A and HLA-B alleles for most subjects in the first cohort. Roughly uniform sequencing depth across donors was assumed in presence/absence analyses, although this assumption may not hold. A few of the identified cytomegalovirus-associated TCR beta chains were confirmed in vitro to be specific for cytomegalovirus antigens. According to a later genetic analysis, donors in an Asian-associated ancestry cluster had fewer N-insertions in productive TCRs than the roughly 700-donor mean. The sequencing pipeline was judged likely to have produced a cluster of highly shared sequence variants as a technical artifact. Correlated functional status among segregating V segments might reflect linkage disequilibrium, but an unknown experimental factor could not be ruled out. Because some donors lacked HLA typing at each locus, the association tests relied only on the typed subset. Specific HLA alleles were associated with some 15,000 TCR beta sequences at a false discovery rate of 0.05 in a later analysis. It was suggested by the authors that the approach could potentially be generalized to other disease states and immunological phenotypes. Broadly in line with IMGT annotations, most TCR beta V segments showed up in productive rearrangements about 87% or about 30% of the time in an earlier analysis of 450 to 750 of the donors. Assigning TCR associations to individual alleles was difficult when HLA alleles, especially DR and DQ, strongly co-occurred.

In total, over 600 healthy bone marrow donors made up the cohort. Cohort members were all nominally healthy when sampled, although unrecorded immune exposures were likely present. The donor tested CMV seropositive, placing the donor among the 290 or so seropositive members of the cohort. A peripheral blood sample was provided by each donor, and peripheral blood mononuclear cells were used for TCR beta sequencing. The Qiagen DNeasy Blood Extraction Kit was used to extract genomic DNA from the blood cell samples. To prepare the library, the immunoSEQ multiplex PCR assay was applied. For the multiplex PCR, a mixture combining 60 forward primers for TCR Vbeta segments and 13 reverse primers for TCR Jbeta segments was used. Amplification of the CDR3 region of rearranged TCR beta genes was performed with a multiplex PCR assay on genomic DNA. On the Illumina HiSeq System, the amplified TCR beta libraries were sequenced as 87-base-pair reads. The original methods were these. Across the roughly 640 repertoires, a later analysis counted roughly 84 million unique TCR beta chains, around 11 million of which were shared by at least two donors. A nearest-neighbor algorithm error-corrected the raw reads and collapsed the reads into unique sequences, merging closely related sequences to remove PCR and sequencing errors. Alignment of CDR3 sequences to IMGT reference sequences was used to assign V, D and J gene segments. For a sequence to be retained, at least a six-nucleotide match to both a V gene segment and a J gene segment was required. Rearrangements were called productive when the CDR3 lacked stop codons and stayed in frame with V and J; all others were non-productive. Following IMGT convention, CDR3 was defined as the stretch from the second conserved V-encoded cysteine to the conserved J-encoded phenylalanine. In an earlier analysis of more than 550 of the donors, sequences lacking an unambiguous match to a single V gene segment were excluded. In an earlier analysis of around 590 of the donors, a V segment was called functional when productive rearrangements were above 56.7%, and segregating when the standard deviation between donors exceeded 5%. To diagnose cytomegalovirus status from the catalog of TCR beta chain sequences, a statistical classification framework was built. In a later analysis, TCR nucleotide sequences were compared against IMGT/GENE-DB human TR gene sequences so that V and J genes could be assigned. Using the TCRdist pipeline, a later analysis assigned CDR3 sequences along with most-parsimonious VDJ recombination scenarios. A later analysis defined each TCR beta chain by its CDR3 amino acid sequence plus V-gene family, and excluded reads lacking a unique V-gene family. A later analysis removed 550 to 650 highly shared, low-generation-probability nucleotide sequences to deal with suspected cross-contamination and a sequencing artifact. For each public chain, a later analysis derived a clonal expansion index from normalized ranks of inferred template counts within each repertoire. Generation probabilities in a later analysis came from a VDJ recombination model fitted to out-of-frame rearrangements, and those results were checked against IGoR. A later analysis scored TCR-TCR, TCR-HLA and TCR-CMV co-occurrence with hypergeometric tests, applying a repertoire-size bias correction to TCR pairs. False discovery rates were estimated in a later analysis by permuting HLA or CMV assignments 20 times. In a later analysis, co-occurring TCRs were grouped using DBSCAN, with TCRdist sequence similarity added in when clustering inside HLA-allele-positive subsets. Repertoires with fewer than 30,000 or more than 120,000 public chains were left out of co-occurrence clustering, as were several repertoires with anomalous nucleotide sharing. The table comes from immuneACCESS by way of TCRdb, which keeps in-frame sequences with V and J called. Part of the clones is missing from these tables; in studies checked, under half for an unresolved V gene and the rest for unknown reasons. That table is the source of V, J and clone size, and D and trimming were worked out from the DNA. The sample table holds approximately 190,000 clones, of which roughly 86% were seen once. The ten biggest clones cover about 3% of the sample.

Trimming accounts for 5 bases at V and 10 bases at J, while the number of junction bases matched to no gene is 7. The CDR3 numbers 14 residues from cysteine through phenylalanine. Just the 42-base CDR3 DNA is kept, in frame starting at base 1. Looking up the germline V gene yields CDR1 MNHNS and CDR2 SASEGT. The receptor was isolated from a man aged 40-49 years in good health and CMV-seropositive. Sequencing was carried out using PBMCs. The receptor chain draws on TRBV6-1 and TRBJ2-1; TRBD2 aligns with 11 central bases. The sequenced DNA is TGTGCCAGCAGTATGCTAGCGGGGGGTAGGGAGCAGTTCTTC. Its protein is CASSMLAGGREQFF.